This T cell receptor (beta chain) was obtained from a study of shared clonotypes between healthy human individuals. This clone has just one count. Its matching antigen is unknown. Study-wide points: Naive subsets, compared against memory subsets, generally had larger estimated richness values.

Clones were sequenced by immunoSEQ multiplex PCR, and TCRdb holds only the in-frame ones, with some missing. The profile shows 2.5 million or so clones, around 94% of them singletons. This receptor was obtained from a young man in good health. Material for sequencing was naive CD4+ T cells sorted from blood. This sample's subset: CD45RA+ positively selected.

DNA for the CDR3: TGTGCCAGCAGCGATCTAGGTGGGGCCGGGGAGCTGTTTTTT. Residues: CASSDLGGAGELFF. This chain connects TRBV6-6 to TRBJ2-2; no clear D gene. Trimming took 6 bases from V and 6 from J, leaving 14 bases between them. The CDR3 spans 14 residues. Germline CDR1 MNHNY, CDR2 SVGAGI (reference sequence).